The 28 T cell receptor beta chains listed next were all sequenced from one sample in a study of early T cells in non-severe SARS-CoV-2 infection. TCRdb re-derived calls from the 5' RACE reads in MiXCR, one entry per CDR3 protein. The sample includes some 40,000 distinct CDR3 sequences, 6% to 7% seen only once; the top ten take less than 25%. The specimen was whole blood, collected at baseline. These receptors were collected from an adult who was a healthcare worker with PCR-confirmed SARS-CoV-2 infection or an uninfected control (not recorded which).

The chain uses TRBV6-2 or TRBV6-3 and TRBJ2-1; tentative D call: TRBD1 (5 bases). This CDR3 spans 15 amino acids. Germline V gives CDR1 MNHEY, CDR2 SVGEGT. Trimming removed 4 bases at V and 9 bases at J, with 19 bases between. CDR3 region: CASSSDSISDSEQFF. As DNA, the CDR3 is TGTGCCAGCAGTTCCGACTCGATTTCAGACAGTGAGCAGTTCTTC.

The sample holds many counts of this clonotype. CDR3 in amino acids: CASSLVGGQQGETQYF. In DNA, the CDR3 is TGTGCCAGCAGCTTAGTAGGCGGGCAACAAGGAGAGACCCAGTACTTC. This sequence joins TRBV7-2 and TRBJ2-5; D possibly corresponds to TRBD2 (5 bases). CDR1 and CDR2 (germline): SGHTA, FQGNSA. V was cut by 1 base and J by 4 bases, with 16 bases left in between. The CDR3 is made up of 16 amino acids.

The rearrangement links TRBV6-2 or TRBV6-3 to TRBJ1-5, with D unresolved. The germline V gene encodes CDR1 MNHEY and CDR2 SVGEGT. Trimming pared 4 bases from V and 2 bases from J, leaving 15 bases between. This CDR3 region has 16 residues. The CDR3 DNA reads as TGTGCCAGCAGTTCAACCTCTCCCCGACGCAATCAGCCCCAGCATTTT. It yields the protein CASSSTSPRRNQPQHF.

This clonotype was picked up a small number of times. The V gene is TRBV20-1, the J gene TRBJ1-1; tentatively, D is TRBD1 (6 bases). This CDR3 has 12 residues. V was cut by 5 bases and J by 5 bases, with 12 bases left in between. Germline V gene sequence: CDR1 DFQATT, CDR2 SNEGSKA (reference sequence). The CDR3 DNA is TGCAGTGCTGTTGGAAGGGGGACTGAAGCTTTCTTT. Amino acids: CSAVGRGTEAFF.

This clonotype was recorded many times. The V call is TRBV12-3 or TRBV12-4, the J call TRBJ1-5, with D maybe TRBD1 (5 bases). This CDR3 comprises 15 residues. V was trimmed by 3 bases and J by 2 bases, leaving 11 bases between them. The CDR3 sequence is CASSFSAGRNQPQHF. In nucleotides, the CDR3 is TGTGCCAGCAGTTTTTCGGCAGGGCGCAATCAGCCCCAGCATTTT.

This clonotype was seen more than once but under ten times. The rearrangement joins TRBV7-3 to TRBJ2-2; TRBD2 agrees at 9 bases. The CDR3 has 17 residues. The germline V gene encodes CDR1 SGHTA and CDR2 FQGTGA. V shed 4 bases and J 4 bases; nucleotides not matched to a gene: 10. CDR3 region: CASSSPTSGSGTGELFF. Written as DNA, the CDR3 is TGTGCCAGCAGCTCCCCAACTAGCGGGTCAGGCACCGGGGAGCTGTTTTTT.

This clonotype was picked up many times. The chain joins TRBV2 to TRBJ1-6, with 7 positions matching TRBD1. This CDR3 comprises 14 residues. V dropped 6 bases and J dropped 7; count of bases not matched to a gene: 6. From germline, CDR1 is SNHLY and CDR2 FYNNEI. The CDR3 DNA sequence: TGTGCCAGCAGCGTTACAGGGGTGAATTCACCCCTCCACTTT. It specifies CASSVTGVNSPLHF.

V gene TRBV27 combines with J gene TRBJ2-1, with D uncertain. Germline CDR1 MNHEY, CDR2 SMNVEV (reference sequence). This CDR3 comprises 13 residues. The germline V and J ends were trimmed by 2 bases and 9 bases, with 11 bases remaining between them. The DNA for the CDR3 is TGTGCCAGCAGTTTAGGAGTCGTGAGTGAGCAGTTCTTC. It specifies CASSLGVVSEQFF.

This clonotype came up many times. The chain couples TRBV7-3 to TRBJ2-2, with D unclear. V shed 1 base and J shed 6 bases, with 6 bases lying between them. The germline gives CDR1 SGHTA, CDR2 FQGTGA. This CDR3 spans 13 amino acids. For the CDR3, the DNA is TGTGCCAGCAGCTTAAGGGGTTCCGGGGAGCTGTTTTTT. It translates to CASSLRGSGELFF.

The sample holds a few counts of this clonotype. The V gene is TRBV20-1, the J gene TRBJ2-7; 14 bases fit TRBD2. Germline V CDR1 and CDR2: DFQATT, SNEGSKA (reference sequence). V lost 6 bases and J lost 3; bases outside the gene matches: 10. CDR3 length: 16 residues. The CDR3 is CSAEGLAGGILYEQYF. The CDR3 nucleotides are TGCAGTGCGGAAGGACTAGCGGGAGGTATACTCTACGAGCAGTACTTC.

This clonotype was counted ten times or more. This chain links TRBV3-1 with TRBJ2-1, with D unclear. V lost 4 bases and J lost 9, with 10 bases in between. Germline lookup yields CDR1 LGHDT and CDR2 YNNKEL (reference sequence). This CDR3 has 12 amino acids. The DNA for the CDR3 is TGTGCCAGCAGCCTCGGCTTGGGTGAGCAGTTCTTC. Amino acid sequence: CASSLGLGEQFF.

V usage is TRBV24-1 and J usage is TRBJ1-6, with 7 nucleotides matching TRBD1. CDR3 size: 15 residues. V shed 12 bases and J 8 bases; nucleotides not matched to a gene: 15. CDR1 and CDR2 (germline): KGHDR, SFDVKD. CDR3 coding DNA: TGTGCCTCGAGAAACCTGACAGGGAGCGATTCACCCCTCCACTTT. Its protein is CASRNLTGSDSPLHF.

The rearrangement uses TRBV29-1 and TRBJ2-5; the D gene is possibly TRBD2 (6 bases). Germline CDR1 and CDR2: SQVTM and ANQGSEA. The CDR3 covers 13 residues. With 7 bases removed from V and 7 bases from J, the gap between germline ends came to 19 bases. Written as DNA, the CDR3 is TGCAGCGCCACCCGGTCGGGAGTCGGGACCCAGTACTTC. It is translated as CSATRSGVGTQYF.

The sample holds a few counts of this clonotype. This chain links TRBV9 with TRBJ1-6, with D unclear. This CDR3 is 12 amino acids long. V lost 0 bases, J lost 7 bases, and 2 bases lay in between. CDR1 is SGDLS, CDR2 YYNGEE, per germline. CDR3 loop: CASSVDNSPLHF. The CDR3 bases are TGTGCCAGCAGCGTAGACAATTCACCCCTCCACTTT. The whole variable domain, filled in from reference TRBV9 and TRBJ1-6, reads DSGVTQTPKHLITATGQRVTLRCSPRSGDLSVYWYQQSLDQGLQFLIQYYNGEERAKGNILERFSAQQFPDLHSELNLSSLELGDSALYFCASSVDNSPLHFGNGTRLTVT.

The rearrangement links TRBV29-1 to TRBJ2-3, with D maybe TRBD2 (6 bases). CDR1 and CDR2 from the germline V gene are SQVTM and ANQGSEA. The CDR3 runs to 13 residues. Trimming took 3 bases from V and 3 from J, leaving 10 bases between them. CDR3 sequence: CSVDRDSTDTQYF. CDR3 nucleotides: TGCAGCGTTGACCGGGACTCGACAGATACGCAGTATTTT.

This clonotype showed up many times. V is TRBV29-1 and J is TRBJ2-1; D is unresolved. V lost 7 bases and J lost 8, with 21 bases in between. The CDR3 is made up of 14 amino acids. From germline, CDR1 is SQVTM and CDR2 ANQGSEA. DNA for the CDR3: TGCAGCGCCTTTAGTGTGGGCCCCGAGGATGAGCAGTTCTTC. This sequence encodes CSAFSVGPEDEQFF.

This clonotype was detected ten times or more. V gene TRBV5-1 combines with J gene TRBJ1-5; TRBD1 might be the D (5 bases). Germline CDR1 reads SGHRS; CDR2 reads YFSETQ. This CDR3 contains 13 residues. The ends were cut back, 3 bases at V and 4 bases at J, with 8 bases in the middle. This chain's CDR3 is CASSWGGNQPQHF. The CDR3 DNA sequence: TGCGCCAGCAGCTGGGGGGGTAATCAGCCCCAGCATTTT.

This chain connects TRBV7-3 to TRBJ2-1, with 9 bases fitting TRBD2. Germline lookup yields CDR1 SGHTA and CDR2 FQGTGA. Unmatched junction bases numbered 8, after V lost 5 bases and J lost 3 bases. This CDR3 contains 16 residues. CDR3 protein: CASSISGSSVYNEQFF. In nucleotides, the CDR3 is TGTGCCAGCAGCATTAGCGGGAGTAGTGTCTACAATGAGCAGTTCTTC.

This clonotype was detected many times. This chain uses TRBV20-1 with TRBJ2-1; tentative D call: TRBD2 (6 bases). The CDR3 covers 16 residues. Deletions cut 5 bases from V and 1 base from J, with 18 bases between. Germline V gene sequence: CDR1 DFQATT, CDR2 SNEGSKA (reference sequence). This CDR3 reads CSAPGPQGGSYNEQFF. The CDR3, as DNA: TGCAGTGCTCCAGGGCCCCAAGGAGGGTCCTACAATGAGCAGTTCTTC.

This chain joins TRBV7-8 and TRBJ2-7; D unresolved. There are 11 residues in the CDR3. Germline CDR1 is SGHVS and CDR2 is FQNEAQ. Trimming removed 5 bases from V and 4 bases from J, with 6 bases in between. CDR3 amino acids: CASSQQYEQYF. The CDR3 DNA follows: TGTGCCAGCAGCCAGCAATACGAGCAGTACTTC. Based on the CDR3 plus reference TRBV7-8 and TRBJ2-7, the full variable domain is GAGVSQSPRYKVAKRGQDVALRCDPISGHVSLFWYQQALGQGPEFLTYFQNEAQLDKSGLPSDRFFAERPEGSVSTLKIQRTQQEDSAVYLCASSQQYEQYFGPGTRLTVT.

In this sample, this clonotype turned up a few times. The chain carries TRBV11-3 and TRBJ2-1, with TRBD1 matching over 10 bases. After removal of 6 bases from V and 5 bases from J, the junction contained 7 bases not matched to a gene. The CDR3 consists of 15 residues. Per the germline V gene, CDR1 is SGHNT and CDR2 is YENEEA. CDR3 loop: CASRDSGQGDNEQFF. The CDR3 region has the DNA TGTGCCAGCAGGGACTCCGGACAGGGGGACAATGAGCAGTTCTTC.

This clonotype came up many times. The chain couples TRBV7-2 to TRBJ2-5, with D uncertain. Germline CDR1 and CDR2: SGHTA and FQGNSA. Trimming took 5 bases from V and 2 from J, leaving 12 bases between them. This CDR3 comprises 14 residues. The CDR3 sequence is CASSIGARQETQYF. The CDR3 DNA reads TGTGCCAGCAGCATAGGAGCTCGGCAAGAGACCCAGTACTTC.

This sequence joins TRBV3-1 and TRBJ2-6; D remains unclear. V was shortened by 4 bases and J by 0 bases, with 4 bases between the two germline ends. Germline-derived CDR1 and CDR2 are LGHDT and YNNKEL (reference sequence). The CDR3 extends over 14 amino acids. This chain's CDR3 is CASSPTSGANVLTF. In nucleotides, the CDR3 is TGTGCCAGCAGCCCAACCTCTGGGGCCAACGTCCTGACTTTC.

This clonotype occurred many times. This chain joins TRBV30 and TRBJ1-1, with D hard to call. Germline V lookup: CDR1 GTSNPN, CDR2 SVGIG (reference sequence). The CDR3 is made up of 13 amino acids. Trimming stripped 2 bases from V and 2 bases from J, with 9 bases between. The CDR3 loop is CAWSKGFNTEAFF. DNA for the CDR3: TGTGCCTGGAGTAAAGGGTTTAACACTGAAGCTTTCTTT.

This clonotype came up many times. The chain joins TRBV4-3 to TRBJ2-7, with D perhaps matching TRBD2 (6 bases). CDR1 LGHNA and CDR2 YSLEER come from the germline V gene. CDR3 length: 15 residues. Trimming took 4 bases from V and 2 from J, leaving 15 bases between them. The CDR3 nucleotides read TGCGCCAGCAGCCGGACCCGGGACTTGACCTACGAGCAGTACTTC. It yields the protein CASSRTRDLTYEQYF.

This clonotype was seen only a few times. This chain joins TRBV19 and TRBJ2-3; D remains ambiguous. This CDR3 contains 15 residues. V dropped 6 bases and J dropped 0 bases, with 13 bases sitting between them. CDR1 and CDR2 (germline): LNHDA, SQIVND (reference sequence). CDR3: CASSYDRRSTDTQYF. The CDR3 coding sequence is TGTGCCAGTAGCTACGACCGACGGAGCACAGATACGCAGTATTTT. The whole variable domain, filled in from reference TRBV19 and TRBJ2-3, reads DGGITQSPKYLFRKEGQNVTLSCEQNLNHDAMYWYRQDPGQGLRLIYYSQIVNDFQKGDIAEGYSVSREKKESFPLTVTSAQKNPTAFYLCASSYDRRSTDTQYFGPGTRLTVL.

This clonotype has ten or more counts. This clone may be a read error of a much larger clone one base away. The CDR3 DNA reads as TGCAGTGCCCGCCGCGGGTCTGAAAACACCATATATTTT. It translates to CSARRGSENTIYF. The V gene is TRBV20-1, the J gene TRBJ1-3; no reliable D call. Germline assignment: CDR1 DFQATT and CDR2 SNEGSKA (reference sequence). The CDR3 has 13 amino acids.

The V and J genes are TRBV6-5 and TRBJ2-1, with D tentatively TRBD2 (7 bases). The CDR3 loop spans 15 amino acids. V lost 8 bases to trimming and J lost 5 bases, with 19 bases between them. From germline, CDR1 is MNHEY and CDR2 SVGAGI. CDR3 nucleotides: TGTGCCAGCGGGGAGGGGGACTCGAAAAACAATGAGCAGTTCTTC. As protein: CASGEGDSKNNEQFF.